This T cell receptor (beta chain) was obtained from a study of response to subunit inactivated influenza vaccine. The study's findings and limits: With each seasonal influenza vaccination, the authors suggested, few new T cells are recruited.

TCRdb re-analysed the RT-PCR reads in MiXCR, keeping a single row per CDR3 protein. The sample has over 750,000 distinct CDR3 sequences; approximately 21% are singletons. About this clonotype: What it binds is unknown.

The source material was PBMCs from blood, sampled around 5 days after vaccination. This clonotype was obtained from a man aged 45 to 65 who received an inactivated influenza vaccine.

The CDR3 region has the DNA TGCAGTGCGTACGGCCGCCAGGAGACCCAGTACTTC. The encoded protein is CSAYGRQETQYF. V usage is TRBV20-1 and J usage is TRBJ2-5; D gene unclear. This CDR3 has 12 residues. From germline, CDR1 is DFQATT and CDR2 SNEGSKA (reference sequence). Trimming removed 6 bases from V and 5 bases from J, with 13 bases in between.